Shown below are 17 T cell receptor beta chains from a single sample sequenced in a study of T cells after yellow fever vaccination. Each CDR3 protein gets one entry after TCRdb re-called the 5' RACE reads with MiXCR. The sample contains around 350,000 distinct CDR3 sequences, approximately 6% of which appear only once. The sample consisted of PBMCs, taken 5 days after the yellow fever booster vaccination. These receptors originate from a man under 40 who received the YFV17D yellow fever vaccine.

This clonotype has a count of ten or more. The chain's CDR3 is CASSLGGGRFEKLFF. Written as DNA, the CDR3 is TGTGCCAGCAGCTTGGGGGGAGGAAGATTTGAAAAACTGTTTTTT. The gene calls are TRBV5-6 and TRBJ1-4; no reliable D call. V was clipped by 0 bases and J by 7 bases, with 13 bases between them. CDR1 SGHDT and CDR2 YYEEEE come from the germline V gene. The CDR3 loop spans 15 amino acids.

This clonotype was seen repeatedly, ten times or more. The chain combines TRBV28 with TRBJ1-2, with D possibly being TRBD1 (5 bases). V gave up 7 bases and J gave up 3 bases, with 9 bases separating them. Germline CDR1 reads MDHEN; CDR2 reads SYDVKM. The CDR3 extends over 12 amino acids. The CDR3 coding sequence is TGTGCCAGCACTCAGGGTTACTATGGCTACACCTTC. This translates into CASTQGYYGYTF.

The J gene is TRBJ1-4, the V gene TRBV7-8; no reliable D call. The V and J ends lost 5 bases and 8 bases respectively, with 12 bases between them. Germline CDR1 SGHVS, CDR2 FQNEAQ. This CDR3 has 13 residues. The CDR3 bases are TGTGCCAGCAGCCCAAGGGTTCGGGAAAAACTGTTTTTT. Amino acid sequence: CASSPRVREKLFF. The complete variable domain, with remaining parts taken from reference TRBV7-8 and TRBJ1-4, reads GAGVSQSPRYKVAKRGQDVALRCDPISGHVSLFWYQQALGQGPEFLTYFQNEAQLDKSGLPSDRFFAERPEGSVSTLKIQRTQQEDSAVYLCASSPRVREKLFFGSGTQLSVL.

With regard to this clonotype: This may come from a read error, since a much larger clone is one base off. The chain has TRBV4-3 and TRBJ2-7; 9 nucleotides match TRBD1. The CDR3 runs to 14 residues. Germline V CDR1 and CDR2: LGHNA, YSLEER. The ends lost 3 bases at V and 4 bases at J; junction bases unmatched: 4. For the CDR3, the DNA is TGCGCCAGCAGCCAGGGGACAGGGAATTACGAGCAGTACTTC. It codes for CASSQGTGNYEQYF.

A few counts support this clonotype. This chain connects TRBV20-1 to TRBJ2-1; tentatively, D is TRBD2 (5 bases). CDR1 and CDR2 (germline): DFQATT, SNEGSKA (reference sequence). The V end lost 3 bases, the J end lost 9 bases, and 21 bases lay between the germline ends. The CDR3 runs to 15 residues. Here the CDR3 reads CSASHRAATGSEQFF. The CDR3 DNA reads TGCAGTGCTAGTCACCGAGCGGCCACTGGCAGTGAGCAGTTCTTC.

This clonotype was counted between two and nine times. The chain has TRBV28 and TRBJ2-7; 10 positions match TRBD2. From germline, CDR1 is MDHEN and CDR2 SYDVKM. Unmatched junction bases numbered 19, after V lost 10 bases and J lost 4 bases. The CDR3 loop spans 17 amino acids. In nucleotides, the CDR3 is TGTGCCACCCTCCGGGACACTAAAGCGGGAGGGCCGTACGAGCAGTACTTC. This sequence encodes CATLRDTKAGGPYEQYF.

This clonotype was counted only a few times. The chain recombines TRBV12-3 or TRBV12-4 with TRBJ2-5; no clear D gene. The CDR3 contains 13 residues. V was pared by 5 bases and J by 5 bases, with 12 bases between. The CDR3 region is CASSLYLSETQYF. The CDR3 nucleotides are TGTGCCAGCAGTCTCTACTTATCGGAGACCCAGTACTTC.

Comment on this clonotype: This may be a read error, as it is one base from a much larger clone. The chain uses TRBV7-2 and TRBJ2-7; no firm D call. The ends were cut back, 4 bases at V and 4 bases at J, with 11 bases in the middle. Germline V gene sequence: CDR1 SGHTA, CDR2 FQGNSA. This CDR3 has 13 residues. The CDR3 DNA sequence: TGTGCCAGCAGCTCACGAAACCTTTACGAGCAGTACTTC. Protein: CASSSRNLYEQYF.

V and J are TRBV5-1 and TRBJ2-5; 8 bases are a match to TRBD2. Germline V gene sequence: CDR1 SGHRS, CDR2 YFSETQ. The CDR3 runs 15 residues. V dropped 3 bases and J dropped 10; count of bases not matched to a gene: 14. CDR3 loop: CASSYNGGAAKDQYF. Here the CDR3 DNA reads TGCGCCAGCAGCTACAACGGGGGGGCCGCAAAGGACCAGTACTTC.

The CDR3 reads CASSSTGRYGETQYF. As DNA, the CDR3 is TGCGCCAGCAGCTCGACAGGGCGGTATGGAGAGACCCAGTACTTC. V and J are TRBV5-1 and TRBJ2-5; 7 bases agree with TRBD1. From germline, CDR1 is SGHRS and CDR2 YFSETQ. CDR3 length: 15 residues. The trim removed 3 bases at V and 4 bases at J, leaving 9 bases unmatched.

This chain links TRBV4-3 with TRBJ2-7; 9 bases map to TRBD1. The CDR3 runs to 20 residues. CDR1 is LGHNA, CDR2 YSLEER, per germline. Germline trimming cut 0 bases from V and 5 bases from J; bases unmatched to any gene: 20. The CDR3: CASSQDLIVGGRTGADEQYF. The CDR3 DNA reads TGCGCCAGCAGCCAAGATTTGATAGTGGGTGGGAGGACAGGGGCCGACGAGCAGTACTTC.

This clonotype has at least ten counts. The chain joins TRBV5-6 to TRBJ2-2; 8 bases map to TRBD2. CDR3 size: 16 residues. V dropped 3 bases and J dropped 3; count of bases not matched to a gene: 7. Germline lookup yields CDR1 SGHDT and CDR2 YYEEEE. CDR3 sequence (DNA): TGTGCCAGCAGCTCCCCCGGGGGGGGCTACACCGGGGAGCTGTTTTTT. This sequence encodes CASSSPGGGYTGELFF.

In this sample, this clonotype turned up a few times. The chain is built from TRBV24-1 and TRBJ2-1; D may be TRBD2 (6 bases). Germline CDR1 reads KGHDR; CDR2 reads SFDVKD. V was shortened by 3 bases and J by 7 bases, with 9 bases between the two germline ends. The CDR3 length is 13 residues. The CDR3 loop is CATSDGGLNEQFF. Written as DNA, the CDR3 is TGTGCCACCAGTGATGGAGGGCTAAATGAGCAGTTCTTC.

This clonotype was detected many times. This chain uses TRBV10-2 with TRBJ2-2, with TRBD1 matching 8 bases. This CDR3 region has 16 residues. CDR1 is WSHSY, CDR2 SAAADI, per germline. J lost 4 bases, V lost 3 bases, and 7 bases had no gene match. Here the CDR3 reads CASSEPHQGATGELFF. The CDR3 coding sequence is TGCGCCAGCAGTGAACCCCACCAGGGGGCCACCGGGGAGCTGTTTTTT.

This clonotype was observed at least ten times. V is TRBV9 and J is TRBJ2-1; D unresolved. Germline V gene sequence: CDR1 SGDLS, CDR2 YYNGEE. The CDR3 runs 15 residues. V was shortened by 0 bases and J by 0 bases, with 7 bases between the two germline ends. CDR3 in amino acids: CASSVAFSSYNEQFF. In DNA, the CDR3 is TGTGCCAGCAGCGTAGCCTTCTCCTCCTACAATGAGCAGTTCTTC.

V and J are TRBV30 and TRBJ2-3; a weak D match, TRBD2 (5 bases). Germline lookup yields CDR1 GTSNPN and CDR2 SVGIG (reference sequence). The CDR3 consists of 13 residues. The germline V and J ends were trimmed by 0 bases and 13 bases, with 17 bases remaining between them. The CDR3 reads CAWSVHLSAREYF. The CDR3 region has the DNA TGTGCCTGGAGTGTACATCTTAGCGCCAGAGAGTATTTT.

The rearrangement joins TRBV9 to TRBJ2-2, with 10 positions matching TRBD1. The length of the CDR3 is 16 residues. Germline CDR1 SGDLS, CDR2 YYNGEE. The J segment lost 6 bases and the V segment lost 4 bases, leaving 9 bases of the junction unmatched. CDR3 residues: CASSSRPGTGAGELFF. CDR3 DNA sequence: TGTGCCAGCAGCTCTCGCCCCGGGACAGGGGCCGGGGAGCTGTTTTTT.